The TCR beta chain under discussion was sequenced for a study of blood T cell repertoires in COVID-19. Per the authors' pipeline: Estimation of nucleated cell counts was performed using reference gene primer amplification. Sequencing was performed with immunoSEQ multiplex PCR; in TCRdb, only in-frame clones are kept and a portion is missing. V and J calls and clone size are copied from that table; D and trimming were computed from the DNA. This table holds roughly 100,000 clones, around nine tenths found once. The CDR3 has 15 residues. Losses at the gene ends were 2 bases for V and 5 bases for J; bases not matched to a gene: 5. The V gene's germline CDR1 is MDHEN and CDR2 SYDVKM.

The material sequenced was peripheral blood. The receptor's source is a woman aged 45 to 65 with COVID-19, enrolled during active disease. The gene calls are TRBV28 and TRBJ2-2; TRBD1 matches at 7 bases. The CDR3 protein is CASSLARGSTGELFF. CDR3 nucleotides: TGTGCCAGCAGTTTAGCCAGGGGGAGTACCGGGGAGCTGTTTTTT.